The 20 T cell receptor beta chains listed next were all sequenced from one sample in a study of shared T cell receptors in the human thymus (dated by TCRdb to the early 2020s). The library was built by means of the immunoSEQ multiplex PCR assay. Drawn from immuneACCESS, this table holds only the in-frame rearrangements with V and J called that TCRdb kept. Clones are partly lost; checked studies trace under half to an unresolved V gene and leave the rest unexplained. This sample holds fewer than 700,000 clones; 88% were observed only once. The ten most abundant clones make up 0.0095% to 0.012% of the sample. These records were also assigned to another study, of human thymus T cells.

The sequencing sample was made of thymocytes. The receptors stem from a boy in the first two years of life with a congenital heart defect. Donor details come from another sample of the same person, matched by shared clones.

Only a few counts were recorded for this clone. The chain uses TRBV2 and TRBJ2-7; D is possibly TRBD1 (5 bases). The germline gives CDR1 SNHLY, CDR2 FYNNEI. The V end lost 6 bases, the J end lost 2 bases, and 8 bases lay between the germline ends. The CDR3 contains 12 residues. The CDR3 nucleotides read TGTGCCAGCAGACAGGCTCCCTACGAGCAGTACTTC. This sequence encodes CASRQAPYEQYF.

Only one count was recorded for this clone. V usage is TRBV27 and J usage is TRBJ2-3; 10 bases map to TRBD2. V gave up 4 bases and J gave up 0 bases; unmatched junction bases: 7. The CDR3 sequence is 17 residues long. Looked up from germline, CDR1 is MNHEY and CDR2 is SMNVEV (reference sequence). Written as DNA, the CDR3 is TGTGCCAGCAGTTCCACCCTAGCGGGAGCTAGCACAGATACGCAGTATTTT. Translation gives CASSSTLAGASTDTQYF.

In DNA, the CDR3 is TGCGCCAGCAGCGGAGGACAGGGACCCTACGAGCAGTACTTC. This sequence encodes CASSGGQGPYEQYF. The chain employs TRBV4-1 and TRBJ2-7; 8 bases fit TRBD1. The germline gives CDR1 MGHRA, CDR2 YSYEKL. This CDR3 is built from 14 residues. V lost 5 bases, J lost 2 bases, and 5 bases stayed unmatched.

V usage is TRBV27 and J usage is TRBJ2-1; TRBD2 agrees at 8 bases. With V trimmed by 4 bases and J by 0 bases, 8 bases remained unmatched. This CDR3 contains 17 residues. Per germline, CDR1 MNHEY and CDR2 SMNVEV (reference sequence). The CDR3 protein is CASSSGLAACSYNEQFF. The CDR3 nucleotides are TGTGCCAGCAGTTCCGGACTAGCAGCTTGCTCCTACAATGAGCAGTTCTTC.

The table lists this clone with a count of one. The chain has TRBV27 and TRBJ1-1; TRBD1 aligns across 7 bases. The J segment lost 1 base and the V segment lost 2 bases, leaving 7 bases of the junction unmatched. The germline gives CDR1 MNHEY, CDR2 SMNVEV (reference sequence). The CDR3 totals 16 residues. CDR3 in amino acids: CASSLPRRGRNTEAFF. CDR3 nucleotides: TGTGCCAGCAGTTTACCCCGAAGGGGGCGGAACACTGAAGCTTTCTTT.

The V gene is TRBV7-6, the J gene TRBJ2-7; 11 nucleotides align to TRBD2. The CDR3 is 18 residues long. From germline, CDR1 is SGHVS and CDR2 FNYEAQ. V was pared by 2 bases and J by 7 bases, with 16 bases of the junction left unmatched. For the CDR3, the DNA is TGTGCCAGCAGCTTAATGCCCCTGGGCCTAGCGGGAGGAGGAGAGCAGTACTTC. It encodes CASSLMPLGLAGGGEQYF.

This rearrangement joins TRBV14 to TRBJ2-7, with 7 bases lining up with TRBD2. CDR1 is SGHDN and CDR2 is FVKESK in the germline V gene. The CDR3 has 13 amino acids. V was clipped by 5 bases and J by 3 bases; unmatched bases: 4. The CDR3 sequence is CASSWGRDYEQYF. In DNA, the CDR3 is TGTGCCAGCAGCTGGGGGAGGGACTACGAGCAGTACTTC.

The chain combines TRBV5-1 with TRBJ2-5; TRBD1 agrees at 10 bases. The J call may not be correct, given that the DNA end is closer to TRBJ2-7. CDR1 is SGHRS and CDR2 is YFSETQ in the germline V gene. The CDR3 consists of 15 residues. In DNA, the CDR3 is TGCGCCAGCGGCCGGGACAGGGGAAGGATCTACGAGCAGTACTTC. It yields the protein CASGRDRGRIYEQYF.

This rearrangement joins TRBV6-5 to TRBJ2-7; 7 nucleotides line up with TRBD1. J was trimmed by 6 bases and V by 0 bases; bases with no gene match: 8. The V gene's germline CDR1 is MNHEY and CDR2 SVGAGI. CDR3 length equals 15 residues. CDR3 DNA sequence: TGTGCCAGCAGTTACTCCAGGACAGGCCCAGGCGAGCAGTACTTC. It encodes CASSYSRTGPGEQYF.

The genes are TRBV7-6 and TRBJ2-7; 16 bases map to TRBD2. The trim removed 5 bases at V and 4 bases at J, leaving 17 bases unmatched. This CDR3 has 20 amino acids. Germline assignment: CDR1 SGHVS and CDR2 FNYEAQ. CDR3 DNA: TGTGCCAGCAGCCCCGTCCCGGGACTAGCGGGAGGGCCGGAGGGATACGAGCAGTACTTC. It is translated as CASSPVPGLAGGPEGYEQYF.

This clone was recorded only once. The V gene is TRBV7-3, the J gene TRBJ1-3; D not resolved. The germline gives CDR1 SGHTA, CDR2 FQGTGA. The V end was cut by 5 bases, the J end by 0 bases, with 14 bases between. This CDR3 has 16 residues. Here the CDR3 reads CASSPTGEVSGNTIYF. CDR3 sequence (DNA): TGTGCCAGCAGCCCCACCGGGGAGGTCTCTGGAAACACCATATATTTT.

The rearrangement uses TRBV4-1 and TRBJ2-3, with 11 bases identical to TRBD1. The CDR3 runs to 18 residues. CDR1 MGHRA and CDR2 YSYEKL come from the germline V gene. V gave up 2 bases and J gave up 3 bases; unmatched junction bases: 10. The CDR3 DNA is TGCGCCAGCAGCCAACAATGGGACAGGGGGATTGGGACAGATACGCAGTATTTT. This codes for CASSQQWDRGIGTDTQYF.

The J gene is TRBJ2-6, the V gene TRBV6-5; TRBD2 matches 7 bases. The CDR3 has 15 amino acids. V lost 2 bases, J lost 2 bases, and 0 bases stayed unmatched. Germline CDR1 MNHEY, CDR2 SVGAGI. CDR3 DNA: TGTGCCAGCAGTTACCGGGGGGCTGGGGCCAACGTCCTGACTTTC. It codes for CASSYRGAGANVLTF.

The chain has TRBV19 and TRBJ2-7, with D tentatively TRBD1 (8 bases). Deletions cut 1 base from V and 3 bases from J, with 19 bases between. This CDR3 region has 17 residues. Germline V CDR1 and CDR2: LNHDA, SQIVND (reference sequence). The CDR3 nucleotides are TGTGCCAGTAGTATAGGGGCGGGGGACAGGCAAATCTACGAGCAGTACTTC. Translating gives CASSIGAGDRQIYEQYF.

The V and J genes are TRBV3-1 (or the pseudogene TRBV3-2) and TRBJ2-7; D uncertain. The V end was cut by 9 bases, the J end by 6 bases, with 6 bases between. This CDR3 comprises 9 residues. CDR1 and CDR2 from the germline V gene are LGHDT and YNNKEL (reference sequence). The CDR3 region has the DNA TGTGCCAGGCACGGCGAGCAGTACTTC. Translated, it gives CARHGEQYF.

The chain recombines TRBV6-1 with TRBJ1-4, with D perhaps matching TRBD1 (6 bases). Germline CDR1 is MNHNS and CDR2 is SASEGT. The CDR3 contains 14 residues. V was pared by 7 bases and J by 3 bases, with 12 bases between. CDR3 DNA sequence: TGTGCCAGCACTACAGGGCGAGCTAATGAAAAACTGTTTTTT. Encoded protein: CASTTGRANEKLFF.

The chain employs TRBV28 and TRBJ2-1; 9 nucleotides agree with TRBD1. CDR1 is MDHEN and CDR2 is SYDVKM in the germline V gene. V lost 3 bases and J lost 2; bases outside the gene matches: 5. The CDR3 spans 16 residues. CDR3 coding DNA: TGTGCCAGCAGTTTGGGGACAGGGCTGACCTACAATGAGCAGTTCTTC. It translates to CASSLGTGLTYNEQFF.

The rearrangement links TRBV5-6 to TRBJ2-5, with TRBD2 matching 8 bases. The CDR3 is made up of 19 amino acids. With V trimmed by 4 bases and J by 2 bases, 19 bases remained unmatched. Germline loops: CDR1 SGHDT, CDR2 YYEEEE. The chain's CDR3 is CASSTASGSGGSQQETQYF. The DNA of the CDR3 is TGTGCCAGCAGCACCGCGAGCGGGAGTGGGGGGAGTCAACAAGAGACCCAGTACTTC.

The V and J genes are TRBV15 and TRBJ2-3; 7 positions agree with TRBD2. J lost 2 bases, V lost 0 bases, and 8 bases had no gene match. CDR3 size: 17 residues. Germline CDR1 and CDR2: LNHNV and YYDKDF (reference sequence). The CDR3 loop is CATSRDKDGRITDTQYF. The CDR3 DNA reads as TGTGCCACCAGCAGAGATAAAGACGGGAGGATCACAGATACGCAGTATTTT.

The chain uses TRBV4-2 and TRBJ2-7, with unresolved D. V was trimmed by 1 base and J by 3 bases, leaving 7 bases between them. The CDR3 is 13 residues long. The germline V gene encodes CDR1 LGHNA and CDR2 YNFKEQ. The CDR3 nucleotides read TGTGCCAGCAGCCAAGTCGTTAGCTACGAGCAGTACTTC. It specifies CASSQVVSYEQYF.